The entry below gives a single T cell receptor beta chain sequence along with its context. The length of the CDR3 is 13 residues. The V end lost 5 bases, the J end lost 6 bases, and 12 bases lay between the germline ends. Germline V gives CDR1 MNHEY, CDR2 SMNVEV (reference sequence). The sample originates from a study of OX40 agonist ivuxolimab in advanced cancers. Across the whole study: Partial responses were achieved by three patients: one hepatocellular carcinoma, two cutaneous melanoma.

Repertoires were generated with immunoSEQ multiplex PCR, while TCRdb's copy carries only in-frame clones and drops some. The sample has tens of thousands of clones, around 83% seen once. The rearrangement uses TRBV27 and TRBJ2-3, with D unclear. Sequenced here: CD4+ or CD8+ T cells sorted from blood, sampled in a trial of the OX40 agonist ivuxolimab. The TCR comes from an adult with an advanced solid tumor such as melanoma, head and neck, liver or kidney cancer. The CDR3 coding sequence is TGTGCCAGCAGTAAACAGCTCGGCGATACGCAGTATTTT. Amino acids: CASSKQLGDTQYF.